This T cell receptor (beta chain) was captured by sequencing in a study of cytotoxic CD8 clonotypes in ibrutinib-treated CLL. Study-wide background: There were, on average, 255,043 productive templates and tens of thousands of productive rearrangements per sample.

The CDR3 covers 15 residues. Trimming shortened V by 3 bases and J by 0 bases, and 10 bases separated the two germline ends. Germline V gene data show CDR1 as LNHNV and CDR2 as YYDKDF (reference sequence). With respect to this clone: The antigen remains unidentified.

Data came from immunoSEQ multiplex PCR; TCRdb stores just in-frame clones and leaves some out. The table has 30,000 or so clones, approximately 54% seen once; the top ten hold around 5.1%. Study conclusions and caveats: Timing of sampling differed between sustained-remission and progressing patients.

Sample: PBMCs, taken before ibrutinib treatment. The TCR was taken from a human donor with chronic lymphocytic leukemia. The chain links TRBV15 to TRBJ2-3, with D unresolved. CDR3 sequence: CATSSDTWSTDTQYF. As DNA, the CDR3 is TGTGCCACCAGCAGTGATACGTGGAGCACAGATACGCAGTATTTT.